This TCR beta chain is from a study of shared clonotypes between healthy human individuals. Regarding this clone: The same CDR3 can be traced to other DNA sequences in this sample.

How the authors handled the data: For the immunoSEQ data, sequences were junction-only without quality scores, so filtering differed. Only in-frame clones appear in the TCRdb table, and some are missing; sequencing was by immunoSEQ multiplex PCR. That table supplies the V and J calls and clone size; D and trimming were determined from the DNA. The sample lists about 2.1 million clones, roughly 93% occurring once. Positively selected for CCR7, the CD45RO-negative cells used as naive CD8 cells excluded terminally differentiated effector memory CD45RA+ cells. The CDR3 totals 11 residues. CDR1 SEHNR and CDR2 FQNEAQ come from the germline V gene (reference sequence). Trimming pared 8 bases from V and 3 bases from J, leaving 7 bases between.

The receptor was derived from a man aged 18 to 30 in good health. Some clones in this sample may be carry-over from other donors' samples. This chain links TRBV7-9 with TRBJ1-1, with D uncertain. Specimen: naive CD8+ T cells from PBMCs. Here the CDR3 DNA reads TGTGCCAGCCGCCGTGACACTGAAGCTTTCTTT. Protein: CASRRDTEAFF.